What follows is one T cell receptor beta chain and its context. V shed 1 base and J 4 bases; nucleotides not matched to a gene: 3. CDR1 and CDR2 (germline): DFQATT, SNEGSKA (reference sequence). The CDR3 totals 13 residues. The amount of total RNA extracted per sample was at least 5.5 micrograms. A sample-barcoded 5' primer and a J-beta primer mix were used in a second PCR of about 7 to 12 cycles. TCRdb passed the 5' RACE reads through MiXCR, listing each CDR3 protein once. Of hundreds of thousands of distinct CDR3 sequences listed, more than 20% were seen once; the top ten hold 9.4%. The entry originates in a study of blood T cells in healthy people across ages. The same sample was also studied in work on T cells of mothers and their children. This second study notes: Three healthy Caucasian mothers, along with their six children, were the donors. It was found that thymic selection shapes TCR recombination output similarly in related and unrelated pairs.

The receptor was isolated from a boy between 10 and 17 years old in good health. The chain carries TRBV20-1 and TRBJ2-7, with 8 bases fitting TRBD2. The sample was blood. CDR3 region: CSARVTSGYEQYF. In nucleotides, the CDR3 is TGCAGTGCTAGAGTCACTAGCGGATACGAGCAGTACTTC.